This TCR beta chain was observed in a study of shared T cell receptors in the human thymus. Here immunoSEQ multiplex PCR was the method, and the copy in TCRdb shows in-frame clones only, minus some. The table lists under 850,000 clones, 85% to 90% of them singletons, with roughly 0.0097% in the top ten. The sample holds a few counts of this clone. V was shortened by 0 bases and J by 8 bases, with 11 bases between the two germline ends. The CDR3 is 13 residues long. The germline CDR1 and CDR2 sequences are SGHDT and YYEEEE. These same records also appear under a second study, on human thymus T cells. This second report adds: Immunologically healthy infants in Finland undergoing congenital heart defect surgery were the donors. Resections from corrective heart surgery provided thymus tissue. Thymic repertoires from unrelated individuals overlapped highly, related research reported.

Sequenced sample: thymocytes. This TCR came from a boy under two years old with a congenital heart defect. The V gene is TRBV5-6, the J gene TRBJ1-2; no clear D gene. The CDR3: CASSLGGPWGYTF. For the CDR3, the DNA is TGTGCCAGCAGCTTGGGAGGTCCCTGGGGCTACACCTTC.